This T cell receptor beta chain was obtained from a study of T cells in Graves' hyperthyroidism and ophthalmopathy. Study-wide findings and caveats: Expanded thyroid clonotypes (above 0.001) were mostly also found in blood.

The table lists this clonotype with many counts. The antigen is not known. Patients were aged 18 to 65, had disease duration under 2 months, and had newly diagnosed hyperthyroidism. From roughly 10 ml of fresh peripheral blood, PBMCs were isolated. Germline V gene data show CDR1 as SGHTA and CDR2 as FQGTGA. The CDR3 spans 16 residues. V was cut by 5 bases and J by 5 bases, with 18 bases left in between. RNA transcripts served as the template for amplifying TCR beta CDR3 regions. The HTBI primer set drove a first-round RT-PCR of the TCR CDR3. TCRdb re-derived calls from the multiplex PCR reads in MiXCR, one entry per CDR3 protein. This table holds approximately 380,000 distinct CDR3 sequences, over 15% found once.

The chain combines TRBV7-3 with TRBJ2-2; D unresolved. The sequencing input was blood. This TCR came from a woman aged 18-35 years with Graves' hyperthyroidism. The CDR3 reads CASSPHEWRRTGELFF. The CDR3 DNA reads TGTGCCAGCAGCCCCCACGAGTGGCGTCGGACCGGGGAGCTGTTTTTT.